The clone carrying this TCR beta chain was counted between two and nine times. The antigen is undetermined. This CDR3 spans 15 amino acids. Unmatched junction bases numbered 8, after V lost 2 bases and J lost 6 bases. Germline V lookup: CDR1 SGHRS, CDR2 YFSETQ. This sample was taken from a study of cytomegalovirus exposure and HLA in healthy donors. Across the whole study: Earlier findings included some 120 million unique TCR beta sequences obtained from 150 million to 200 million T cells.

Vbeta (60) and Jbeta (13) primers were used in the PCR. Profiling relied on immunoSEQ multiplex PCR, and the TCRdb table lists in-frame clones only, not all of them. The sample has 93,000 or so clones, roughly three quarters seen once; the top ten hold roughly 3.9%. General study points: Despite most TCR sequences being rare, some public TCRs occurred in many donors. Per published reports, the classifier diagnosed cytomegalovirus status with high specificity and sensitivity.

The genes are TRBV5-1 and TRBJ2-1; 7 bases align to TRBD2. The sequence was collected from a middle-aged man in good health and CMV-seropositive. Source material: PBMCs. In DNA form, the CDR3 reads TGCGCCAGCAGCTTCGGGACTATCCGTATCAATGAGCAGTTCTTC. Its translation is CASSFGTIRINEQFF. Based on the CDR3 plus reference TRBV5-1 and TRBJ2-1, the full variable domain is KAGVTQTPRYLIKTRGQQVTLSCSPISGHRSVSWYQQTPGQGLQFLFEYFSETQRNKGNFPGRFSGRQFSNSRSEMNVSTLELGDSALYLCASSFGTIRINEQFFGPGTRLTVL.